The 32 T cell receptor beta chains in this list originate from one sample, sequenced in a study of blood T cells in healthy people across ages. With a J-beta primer mix and a sample-barcoded 5' primer, a second PCR ran 7 to 11 cycles. TCRdb re-called the 5' RACE reads through MiXCR, storing one row per CDR3 protein. The sample carries fewer than 1.5 million distinct CDR3 sequences, 40% to 50% recorded once. Sequenced material: blood. The origin of the receptors is a woman aged 18-30 years in good health.

The chain uses TRBV12-5 and TRBJ2-1, with D perhaps matching TRBD1 or TRBD2 (6 bases each). CDR1 and CDR2 from the germline V gene are LGHNT and FRNRAP. V was shortened by 5 bases and J by 8 bases, with 22 bases between the two germline ends. CDR3 length equals 16 residues. CDR3 loop: CASGRRGLARVDEQFF. The DNA of the CDR3 is TGTGCTAGTGGTCGCCGGGGGCTAGCCCGGGTGGATGAGCAGTTCTTC.

The table lists this clonotype with a few counts. The chain employs TRBV6-1 and TRBJ2-1; D ambiguous. Germline values: CDR1 MNHNS, CDR2 SASEGT. The CDR3 is made up of 14 amino acids. The V and J ends lost 7 bases and 1 base respectively, with 11 bases between them. The CDR3 is CASTLESSYNEQFF. CDR3 nucleotide sequence: TGTGCCAGCACACTTGAGAGTTCCTACAATGAGCAGTTCTTC.

The chain links TRBV13 to TRBJ2-6, with no clear D. The CDR3 is made up of 17 amino acids. The germline gives CDR1 PRHDT, CDR2 FYEKMQ (reference sequence). The V end was cut by 4 bases, the J end by 3 bases, with 16 bases between. The DNA of the CDR3 is TGTGCCAGCAGCTCACTATCTTGGGGTAGTGGGGCCAACGTCCTGACTTTC. Protein product: CASSSLSWGSGANVLTF.

This clonotype was detected only a few times. The chain links TRBV20-1 to TRBJ2-4; D gene ambiguous. V gave up 5 bases and J gave up 5 bases, with 13 bases separating them. The CDR3 runs to 13 residues. Germline V gives CDR1 DFQATT, CDR2 SNEGSKA (reference sequence). CDR3 in amino acids: CSARYPGQNIQYF. The CDR3 region has the DNA TGCAGTGCTCGGTATCCGGGCCAAAACATTCAGTACTTC.

This rearrangement joins TRBV6-6 to TRBJ1-2; D not resolved. The CDR3 length is 14 residues. V was trimmed by 5 bases and J by 4 bases, leaving 14 bases between them. CDR1 and CDR2 from the germline V gene are MNHNY and SVGAGI (reference sequence). In nucleotides, the CDR3 is TGTGCCAGCAGTCCGGATCCGGACTTCTATGGCTACACCTTC. Translating it yields CASSPDPDFYGYTF.

On this clonotype itself: At one end the junction does not follow the germline gene, possibly because of a read error. V gene TRBV20-1 combines with J gene TRBJ2-7; 8 nucleotides agree with TRBD1. There are 14 residues in the CDR3. Germline V gives CDR1 DFQATT, CDR2 SNEGSKA (reference sequence). The CDR3 is CSARSGTGPYGQYF. The CDR3 DNA reads as TGCAGTGCTAGATCCGGGACAGGCCCTTACGGGCAGTACTTC.

The chain has TRBV29-1 and TRBJ2-1, with 7 bases fitting TRBD2. Germline V CDR1 and CDR2: SQVTM, ANQGSEA. With 4 bases clipped from V and 1 base from J, the junction kept 4 bases outside the gene matches. The CDR3 length is 14 residues. The CDR3 nucleotides read TGCAGCGTTGGCGGGAGAGGGTCCTACAATGAGCAGTTCTTC. It translates to CSVGGRGSYNEQFF.

The chain has TRBV20-1 and TRBJ2-1; D remains unclear. This CDR3 is built from 16 residues. V was cut by 4 bases and J by 5 bases, with 21 bases left in between. Germline assignment: CDR1 DFQATT and CDR2 SNEGSKA (reference sequence). The CDR3 region has the DNA TGCAGTGCTACCGATAAGCTGGGAATGGGTGACAATGAGCAGTTCTTC. Its translation: CSATDKLGMGDNEQFF.

The chain recombines TRBV12-3 or TRBV12-4 with TRBJ2-3; the match to TRBD1 covers 8 bases. Trimming took 3 bases from V and 6 from J; bases not matched to a gene: 14. The CDR3 runs to 17 residues. CDR3 sequence: CASSFARDRLTGDTQYF. The CDR3 DNA is TGTGCCAGCAGTTTTGCCCGGGACAGGTTAACGGGGGATACGCAGTATTTT.

The chain combines TRBV10-3 with TRBJ2-7, with no clear D. From germline, CDR1 is ENHRY and CDR2 SYGVKD. This CDR3 is 13 amino acids long. V lost 6 bases and J lost 0, with 9 bases in between. Here the CDR3 reads CAIRADSSYEQYF. The CDR3 bases are TGTGCCATCAGGGCAGATAGCTCCTACGAGCAGTACTTC.

The chain joins TRBV10-3 to TRBJ2-5; 15 bases match TRBD2. Losses at the gene ends were 10 bases for V and 4 bases for J; bases not matched to a gene: 4. The CDR3 contains 14 residues. Looked up from germline, CDR1 is ENHRY and CDR2 is SYGVKD. Written as DNA, the CDR3 is TGTGCCACTGGGACTAGCGGGGGGTCAGAGACCCAGTACTTC. It specifies CATGTSGGSETQYF.

The J gene is TRBJ1-2, the V gene TRBV28, with 7 positions matching TRBD1. Germline values: CDR1 MDHEN, CDR2 SYDVKM. The CDR3 has 16 amino acids. Trimming removed 2 bases from V and 3 bases from J; junction bases left unmatched: 9. CDR3 sequence: CASSLIVGGRDYGYTF. The DNA for the CDR3 is TGTGCCAGCAGTTTAATAGTAGGGGGCAGGGACTATGGCTACACCTTC.

The J gene is TRBJ2-4, the V gene TRBV12-3 or TRBV12-4; D tentatively fits TRBD1 or TRBD2 (5 bases each). The CDR3 has 15 residues. Trimming left V 1 base short and J 6 bases short, with 13 bases between. This CDR3 reads CASSLGDRSLNIQYF. The CDR3 nucleotides are TGTGCCAGCAGTTTAGGGGACCGATCCTTAAACATTCAGTACTTC.

This clonotype was counted only a few times. The chain couples TRBV19 to TRBJ2-7; the match to TRBD2 covers 7 bases. Germline V gives CDR1 LNHDA, CDR2 SQIVND (reference sequence). V lost 3 bases to trimming and J lost 3 bases; unmatched junction nucleotides: 5. The CDR3 is made up of 14 amino acids. The CDR3 sequence is CASSMASGDYEQYF. The CDR3 DNA sequence: TGTGCCAGTAGTATGGCTAGCGGTGACTACGAGCAGTACTTC.

In its sample, this clonotype was seen a few times. V usage is TRBV7-2 and J usage is TRBJ2-1; 12 positions match TRBD2. The V segment lost 7 bases and the J segment 6 bases; nucleotides outside the gene matches: 7. The CDR3 is 15 amino acids. CDR1 is SGHTA and CDR2 is FQGNSA in the germline V gene. The CDR3 bases are TGTGCCAGCACCCCTAGCGGGAGGGCCTCCAATGAGCAGTTCTTC. It is translated as CASTPSGRASNEQFF.

This clonotype has ten or more counts. This chain joins TRBV29-1 and TRBJ2-1; D is uncertain. Trimming took off 6 bases at V and 3 bases at J, with 9 bases between the two ends. The CDR3 length is 12 residues. Germline values: CDR1 SQVTM, CDR2 ANQGSEA. The CDR3 sequence: CSVSGYYNEQFF. In DNA form, the CDR3 reads TGCAGCGTGTCTGGCTACTACAATGAGCAGTTCTTC.

This clonotype has a handful of counts. J is TRBJ2-3 and V is TRBV7-2; D unclear. The CDR3 runs to 14 residues. Per germline, CDR1 SGHTA and CDR2 FQGNSA. V lost 5 bases, J lost 2 bases, and 11 bases lay in between. The CDR3 region is CASSRYSATDTQYF. The CDR3 bases are TGTGCCAGCAGCCGGTACTCGGCCACAGATACGCAGTATTTT.

This clonotype was counted many times. The chain uses TRBV10-3 and TRBJ2-3; 10 nucleotides match TRBD2. Germline loops: CDR1 ENHRY, CDR2 SYGVKD. The CDR3 is 13 residues long. V gave up 9 bases and J gave up 2 bases; unmatched junction bases: 2. This CDR3 reads CAITSGNTDTQYF. CDR3 bases: TGTGCCATTACTAGCGGGAACACAGATACGCAGTATTTT.

This clonotype was counted ten times or more. CDR3 bases: TGCAGCGTTCGTGACCGGGGATTTGACAATGAGCAGTTCTTC. It codes for CSVRDRGFDNEQFF. V gene TRBV29-1 combines with J gene TRBJ2-1; a possible D gene is TRBD2 (5 bases). The germline V gene has CDR1 SQVTM and CDR2 ANQGSEA. With 5 bases removed from V and 5 bases from J, the gap between germline ends came to 16 bases. This CDR3 is 14 amino acids long.

The V and J genes are TRBV12-3 or TRBV12-4 and TRBJ2-3, with 9 bases matching TRBD2. The CDR3 sequence is 14 residues long. V dropped 7 bases and J dropped 6; count of bases not matched to a gene: 8. CDR3 DNA sequence: TGTGCCAGCACTTCTAGCGGGATTCATGATACGCAGTATTTT. Its protein is CASTSSGIHDTQYF.

This clonotype has only a few counts. CDR3 protein: CASSLDTEYYGYTF. CDR3 in DNA: TGTGCCAGCAGCTTAGACACAGAATACTATGGCTACACCTTC. The chain links TRBV7-9 to TRBJ1-2; no reliable D call. The V and J ends lost 1 base and 3 bases respectively, with 9 bases between them. This CDR3 has 14 amino acids. The germline CDR1 and CDR2 sequences are SEHNR and FQNEAQ (reference sequence).

This chain links TRBV7-2 with TRBJ2-1, with unresolved D. The CDR3 is 13 residues long. Trimming pared 4 bases from V and 6 bases from J, leaving 10 bases between. CDR1 is SGHTA, CDR2 FQGNSA, per germline. The CDR3, as DNA: TGTGCCAGCAGCTCACGGGTCGGCAATGAGCAGTTCTTC. This sequence encodes CASSSRVGNEQFF.

The rearrangement joins TRBV20-1 to TRBJ2-1, with TRBD2 identical over 9 bases. CDR3 length: 15 residues. Losses at the gene ends were 3 bases for V and 4 bases for J; bases not matched to a gene: 7. CDR1 and CDR2 from the germline V gene are DFQATT and SNEGSKA (reference sequence). For the CDR3, the DNA is TGCAGTGCTAGCCAGACTAGCGGACTGTACAATGAGCAGTTCTTC. It yields the protein CSASQTSGLYNEQFF.

This clonotype was counted once. The chain joins TRBV27 to TRBJ2-1, with a possible D match to TRBD1 (5 bases). CDR1 and CDR2 (germline): MNHEY, SMNVEV (reference sequence). The CDR3 consists of 12 residues. V dropped 6 bases and J dropped 10 bases, with 13 bases sitting between them. CDR3 DNA sequence: TGTGCCAGCAGGATACACCCAGGGGAGCAGTTCTTC. Amino acids: CASRIHPGEQFF.

The chain has TRBV27 and TRBJ2-4, with D possibly TRBD2 on 6 matching bases. The CDR3 covers 17 residues. V was clipped by 5 bases and J by 6 bases, with 23 bases between them. Germline values: CDR1 MNHEY, CDR2 SMNVEV (reference sequence). The CDR3 here is CASSPLKRAGGLNIQYF. The CDR3, as DNA: TGTGCCAGCAGTCCCCTTAAAAGGGCCGGGGGTCTAAACATTCAGTACTTC.

The CDR3 region has the DNA TGTGCCAGCAGCATCGGGACAGGGGCCTACGAGCAGTACTTC. Its protein product is CASSIGTGAYEQYF. The V call is TRBV19, the J call TRBJ2-7, with 10 bases that match TRBD1. This CDR3 has 14 amino acids. Trimming removed 9 bases from V and 2 bases from J; junction bases left unmatched: 7. Per germline, CDR1 LNHDA and CDR2 SQIVND (reference sequence). Full variable domain (outside the CDR3, taken from reference TRBV19 and TRBJ2-7): DGGITQSPKYLFRKEGQNVTLSCEQNLNHDAMYWYRQDPGQGLRLIYYSQIVNDFQKGDIAEGYSVSREKKESFPLTVTSAQKNPTAFYLCASSIGTGAYEQYFGPGTRLTVT.

The chain uses TRBV10-3 and TRBJ2-2, with TRBD2 identical over 10 bases. Germline trimming cut 4 bases from V and 4 bases from J; bases unmatched to any gene: 6. From germline, CDR1 is ENHRY and CDR2 SYGVKD. This CDR3 is built from 16 residues. The CDR3 loop is CAISGNSGRSTGELFF. CDR3 DNA: TGTGCCATCAGTGGGAATAGCGGGAGGTCCACCGGGGAGCTGTTTTTT.

The chain couples TRBV28 to TRBJ2-3; 10 positions match TRBD2. The J segment lost 2 bases and the V segment lost 6 bases, leaving 5 bases of the junction unmatched. Germline assignment: CDR1 MDHEN and CDR2 SYDVKM. CDR3 length: 15 residues. Here the CDR3 DNA reads TGTGCCAGCAGCTCAGCGGGGGGGTACACAGATACGCAGTATTTT. Translated, it gives CASSSAGGYTDTQYF.

This clonotype was seen more than once but under ten times. V gene TRBV20-1 combines with J gene TRBJ2-1; either TRBD1 or TRBD2 may supply D (5 bases each). The CDR3 spans 13 residues. V lost 8 bases, J lost 4 bases, and 15 bases lay in between. Germline V lookup: CDR1 DFQATT, CDR2 SNEGSKA (reference sequence). The CDR3 DNA follows: TGCAGTCCACGGGGCGGAACTTACAATGAGCAGTTCTTC. It codes for CSPRGGTYNEQFF.

This clonotype was counted only a few times. The V and J genes are TRBV12-3 or TRBV12-4 and TRBJ2-1; D might be TRBD1 (6 bases). The CDR3 spans 15 residues. Trimming stripped 0 bases from V and 3 bases from J, with 9 bases between. CDR3 DNA: TGTGCCAGCAGTTTAGCGGGACACCACTACAATGAGCAGTTCTTC. Amino acid sequence: CASSLAGHHYNEQFF.

The chain is built from TRBV11-2 and TRBJ1-1, with D uncertain. This CDR3 comprises 13 residues. Looked up from germline, CDR1 is SGHAT and CDR2 is FQNNGV. V lost 3 bases to trimming and J lost 1 base, with 6 bases between them. In DNA, the CDR3 is TGTGCCAGCAGCTTGCGGGCGAACACTGAAGCTTTCTTT. It translates to CASSLRANTEAFF.

This chain connects TRBV3-1 to TRBJ2-1; TRBD2 matches at 13 bases. This CDR3 contains 18 residues. Germline V gene sequence: CDR1 LGHDT, CDR2 YNNKEL (reference sequence). The ends lost 3 bases at V and 1 base at J; junction bases unmatched: 6. The CDR3 bases are TGTGCCAGCAGCCAGACCGGGACTAGCGGGGTTTCCTACAATGAGCAGTTCTTC. Translated: CASSQTGTSGVSYNEQFF.